Each of the 3 T cell receptor beta chains below was sequenced from the same sample in a study of T-cell memory formation after mild COVID-19. TCRdb reanalysed the 5' RACE reads using MiXCR and keeps one entry per CDR3 protein. The table has roughly 510,000 distinct CDR3 sequences, roughly a sixth seen once. Sequencing was done on a sample of PBMCs or a T cell subset sorted from them (not recorded which). All receptors come from an adult woman who had mild COVID-19 (a few samples of this study predate the infection). Cell type and time point are not known.

This chain links TRBV7-9 with TRBJ2-1, with D possibly matching TRBD2 (6 bases). This CDR3 is built from 15 residues. V was pared by 1 base and J by 6 bases, with 13 bases between. Germline values: CDR1 SEHNR, CDR2 FQNEAQ (reference sequence). CDR3 nucleotides: TGTGCCAGCAGCTTAGGCGGAGGGGTAGGCAATGAGCAGTTCTTC. This encodes CASSLGGGVGNEQFF.

This clonotype was detected only a few times. V is TRBV5-6 and J is TRBJ2-1, with D perhaps matching TRBD2 (5 bases). Germline CDR1 is SGHDT and CDR2 is YYEEEE. The V end was cut by 2 bases, the J end by 3 bases, with 12 bases between. The CDR3 covers 15 residues. The CDR3 loop reads CASSLFGVGYNEQFF. DNA for the CDR3: TGTGCCAGCAGCTTATTCGGGGTTGGCTACAATGAGCAGTTCTTC.

This clonotype was recorded a few times. This chain links TRBV5-1 with TRBJ1-1, with D hard to call. Trimming stripped 0 bases from V and 1 base from J, with 19 bases between. The CDR3 is 18 amino acids. The germline V gene encodes CDR1 SGHRS and CDR2 YFSETQ. The CDR3 DNA follows: TGCGCCAGCAGCTTGGGGTTGGCGGACTCCCCCCGGAACACTGAAGCTTTCTTT. Its protein is CASSLGLADSPRNTEAFF.